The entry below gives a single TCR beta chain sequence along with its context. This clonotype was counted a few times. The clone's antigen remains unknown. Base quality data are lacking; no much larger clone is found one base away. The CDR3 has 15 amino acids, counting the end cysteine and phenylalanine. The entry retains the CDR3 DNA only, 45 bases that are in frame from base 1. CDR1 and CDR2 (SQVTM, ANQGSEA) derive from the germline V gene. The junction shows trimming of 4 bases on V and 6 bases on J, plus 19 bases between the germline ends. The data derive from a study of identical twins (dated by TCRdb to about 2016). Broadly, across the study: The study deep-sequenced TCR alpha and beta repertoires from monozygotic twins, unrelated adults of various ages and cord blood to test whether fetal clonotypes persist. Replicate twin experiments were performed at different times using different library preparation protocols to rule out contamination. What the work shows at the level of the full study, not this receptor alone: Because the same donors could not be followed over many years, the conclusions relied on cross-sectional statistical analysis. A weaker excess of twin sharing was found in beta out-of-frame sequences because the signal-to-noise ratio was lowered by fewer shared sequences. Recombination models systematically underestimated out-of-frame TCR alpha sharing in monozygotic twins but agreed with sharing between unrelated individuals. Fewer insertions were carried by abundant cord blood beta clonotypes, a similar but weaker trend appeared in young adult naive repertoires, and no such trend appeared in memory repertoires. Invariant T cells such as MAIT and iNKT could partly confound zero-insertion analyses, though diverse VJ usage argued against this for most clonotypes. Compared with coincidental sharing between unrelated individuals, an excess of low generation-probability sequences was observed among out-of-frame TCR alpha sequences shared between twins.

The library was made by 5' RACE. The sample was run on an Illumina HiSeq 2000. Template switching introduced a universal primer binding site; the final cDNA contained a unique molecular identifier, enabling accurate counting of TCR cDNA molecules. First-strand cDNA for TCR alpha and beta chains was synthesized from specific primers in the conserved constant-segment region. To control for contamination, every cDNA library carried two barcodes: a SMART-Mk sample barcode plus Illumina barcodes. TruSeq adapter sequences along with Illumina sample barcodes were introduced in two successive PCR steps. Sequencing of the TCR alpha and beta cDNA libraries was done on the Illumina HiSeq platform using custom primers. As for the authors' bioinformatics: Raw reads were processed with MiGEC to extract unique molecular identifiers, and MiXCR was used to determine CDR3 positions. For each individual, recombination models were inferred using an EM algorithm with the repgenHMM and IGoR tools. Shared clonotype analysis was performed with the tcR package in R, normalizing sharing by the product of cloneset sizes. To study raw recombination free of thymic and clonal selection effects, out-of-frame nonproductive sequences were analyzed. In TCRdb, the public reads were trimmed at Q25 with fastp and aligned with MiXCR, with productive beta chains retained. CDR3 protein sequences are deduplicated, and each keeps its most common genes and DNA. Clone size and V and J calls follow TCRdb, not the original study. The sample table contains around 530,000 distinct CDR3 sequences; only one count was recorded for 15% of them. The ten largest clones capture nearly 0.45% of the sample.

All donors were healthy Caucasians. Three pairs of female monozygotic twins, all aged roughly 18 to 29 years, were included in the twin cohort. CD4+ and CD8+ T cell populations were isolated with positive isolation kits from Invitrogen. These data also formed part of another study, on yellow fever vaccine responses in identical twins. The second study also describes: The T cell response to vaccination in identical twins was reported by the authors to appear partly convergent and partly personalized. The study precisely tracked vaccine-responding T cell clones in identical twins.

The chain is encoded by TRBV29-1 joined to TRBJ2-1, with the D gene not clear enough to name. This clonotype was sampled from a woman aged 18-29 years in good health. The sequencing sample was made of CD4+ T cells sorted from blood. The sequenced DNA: TGCAGCGTTGCCCCCCGGTTGGTAGCCCCCAATGAGCAGTTCTTC. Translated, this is CSVAPRLVAPNEQFF.